The T cell receptor (beta chain) described here comes from a study of beta chain features in type 1 diabetes. Stem cell-like memory, regulatory, central memory and naive CD4+ cells were sorted via CD45RO/CCR7/CD25/CD127/CD95/CD27. This clone has only a few counts. All of the isolated RNA was reverse transcribed, so expressed TCRB transcripts were sequenced. Method: immunoSEQ multiplex PCR; TCRdb's copy keeps in-frame clones and lacks some. The sample records hundreds of thousands of clones, around a sixth being singletons. The CDR3 sequence is 14 residues long. CDR1 and CDR2 from the germline V gene are SGHAT and FQNNGV. The V end lost 9 bases, the J end lost 4 bases, and 17 bases lay between the germline ends.

Sequencing was carried out using naive CD4+ T cells from blood. The TCR originated in a woman aged 18-35 years in good health. The genes are TRBV11-2 and TRBJ2-3, with D hard to call. CDR3 nucleotides: TGTGCCAGTGCTTGGGTGCCCAGCGCAGATACGCAGTATTTT. Translated: CASAWVPSADTQYF.